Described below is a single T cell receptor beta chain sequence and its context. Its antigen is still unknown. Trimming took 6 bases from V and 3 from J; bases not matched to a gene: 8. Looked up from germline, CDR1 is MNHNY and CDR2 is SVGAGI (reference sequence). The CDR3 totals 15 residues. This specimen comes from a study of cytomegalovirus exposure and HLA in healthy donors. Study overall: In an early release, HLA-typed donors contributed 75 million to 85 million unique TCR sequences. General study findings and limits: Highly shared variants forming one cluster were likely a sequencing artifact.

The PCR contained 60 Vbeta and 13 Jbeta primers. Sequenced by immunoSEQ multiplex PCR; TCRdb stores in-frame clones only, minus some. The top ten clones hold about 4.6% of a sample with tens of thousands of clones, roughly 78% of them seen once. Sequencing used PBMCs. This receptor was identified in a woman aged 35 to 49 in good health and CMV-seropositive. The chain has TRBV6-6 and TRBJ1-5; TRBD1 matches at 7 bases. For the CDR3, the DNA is TGTGCCAGCAGCTTCACAGGGGCGGTCAATCAGCCCCAGCATTTT. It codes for CASSFTGAVNQPQHF.